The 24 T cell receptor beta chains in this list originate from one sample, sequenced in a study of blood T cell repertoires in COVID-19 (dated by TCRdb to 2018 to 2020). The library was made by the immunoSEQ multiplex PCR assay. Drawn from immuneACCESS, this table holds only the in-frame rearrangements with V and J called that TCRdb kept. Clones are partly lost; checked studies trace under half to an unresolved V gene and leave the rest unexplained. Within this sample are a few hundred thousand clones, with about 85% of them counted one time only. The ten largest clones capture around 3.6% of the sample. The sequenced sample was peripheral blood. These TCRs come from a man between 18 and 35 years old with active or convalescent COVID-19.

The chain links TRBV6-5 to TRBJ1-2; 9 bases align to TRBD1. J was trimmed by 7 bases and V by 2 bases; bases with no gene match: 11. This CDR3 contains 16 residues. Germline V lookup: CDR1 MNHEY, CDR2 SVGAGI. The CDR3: CASSYTGTGRQGGYTF. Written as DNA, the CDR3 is TGTGCCAGCAGTTACACCGGGACAGGGAGGCAGGGTGGCTACACCTTC.

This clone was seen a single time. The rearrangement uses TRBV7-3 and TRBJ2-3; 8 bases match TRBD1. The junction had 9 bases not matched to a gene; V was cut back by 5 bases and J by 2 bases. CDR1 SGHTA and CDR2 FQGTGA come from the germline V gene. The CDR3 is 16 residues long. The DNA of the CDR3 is TGTGCCAGCAGCATTGGACAGGGAGAAAACACAGATACGCAGTATTTT. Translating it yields CASSIGQGENTDTQYF. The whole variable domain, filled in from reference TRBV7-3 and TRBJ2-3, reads GAGVSQTPSNKVTEKGKYVELRCDPISGHTALYWYRQSLGQGPEFLIYFQGTGAADDSGLPNDRFFAVRPEGSVSTLKIQRTERGDSAVYLCASSIGQGENTDTQYFGPGTRLTVL.

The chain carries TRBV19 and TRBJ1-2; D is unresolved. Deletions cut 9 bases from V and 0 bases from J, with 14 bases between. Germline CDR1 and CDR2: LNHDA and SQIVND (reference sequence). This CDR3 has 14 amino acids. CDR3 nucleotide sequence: TGTGCCAGCCTCCCTCTGGGAGCTAACTATGGCTACACCTTC. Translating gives CASLPLGANYGYTF. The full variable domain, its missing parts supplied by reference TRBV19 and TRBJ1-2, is DGGITQSPKYLFRKEGQNVTLSCEQNLNHDAMYWYRQDPGQGLRLIYYSQIVNDFQKGDIAEGYSVSREKKESFPLTVTSAQKNPTAFYLCASLPLGANYGYTFGSGTRLTVV.

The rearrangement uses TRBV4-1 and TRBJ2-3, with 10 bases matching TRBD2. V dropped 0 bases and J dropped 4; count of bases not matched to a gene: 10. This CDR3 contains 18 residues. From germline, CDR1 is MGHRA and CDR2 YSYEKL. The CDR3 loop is CASSQDPPSGGFADTQYF. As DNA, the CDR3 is TGCGCCAGCAGCCAAGACCCCCCTAGCGGGGGATTCGCAGATACGCAGTATTTT.

CDR3 DNA: TGTGCCAGCAGCCAGATATCGACCGGGGAGCTGTTTTTT. Encoded protein: CASSQISTGELFF. The chain recombines TRBV12-3 or TRBV12-4 with TRBJ2-2; D is uncertain. The CDR3 runs 13 residues. Trimming removed 6 bases at V and 5 bases at J, with 10 bases between.

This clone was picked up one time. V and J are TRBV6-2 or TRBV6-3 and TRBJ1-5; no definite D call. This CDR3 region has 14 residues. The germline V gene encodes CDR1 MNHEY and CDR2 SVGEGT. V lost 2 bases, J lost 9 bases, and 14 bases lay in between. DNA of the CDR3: TGTGCCAGCAGTTACCAGGACGGAGGACGGCCCCAGCATTTT. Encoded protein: CASSYQDGGRPQHF.

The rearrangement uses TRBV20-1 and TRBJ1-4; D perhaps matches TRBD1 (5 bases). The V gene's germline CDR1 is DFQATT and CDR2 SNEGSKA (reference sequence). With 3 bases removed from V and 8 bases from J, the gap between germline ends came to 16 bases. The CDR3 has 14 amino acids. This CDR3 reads CSASESSGEEKLFF. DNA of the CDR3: TGCAGTGCTAGTGAATCCTCGGGGGAAGAAAAACTGTTTTTT.

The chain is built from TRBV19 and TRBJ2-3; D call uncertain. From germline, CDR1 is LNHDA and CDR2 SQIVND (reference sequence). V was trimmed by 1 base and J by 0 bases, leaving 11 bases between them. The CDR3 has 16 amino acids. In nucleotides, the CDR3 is TGTGCCAGTAGTATAGGCCAGCGCCTTAGCACAGATACGCAGTATTTT. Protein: CASSIGQRLSTDTQYF.

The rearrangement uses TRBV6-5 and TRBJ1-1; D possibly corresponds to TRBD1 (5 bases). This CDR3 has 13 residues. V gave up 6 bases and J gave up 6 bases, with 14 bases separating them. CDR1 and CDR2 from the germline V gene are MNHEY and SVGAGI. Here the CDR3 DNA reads TGTGCCAGCAGGGTCCAGGGCTACTCTGAAGCTTTCTTT. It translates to CASRVQGYSEAFF.

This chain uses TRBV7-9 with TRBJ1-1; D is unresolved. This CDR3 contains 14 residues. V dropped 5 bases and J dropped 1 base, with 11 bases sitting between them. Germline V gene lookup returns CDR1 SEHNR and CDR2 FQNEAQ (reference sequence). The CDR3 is CASSPHEGNTEAFF. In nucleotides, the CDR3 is TGTGCCAGCAGCCCCCATGAGGGGAACACTGAAGCTTTCTTT.

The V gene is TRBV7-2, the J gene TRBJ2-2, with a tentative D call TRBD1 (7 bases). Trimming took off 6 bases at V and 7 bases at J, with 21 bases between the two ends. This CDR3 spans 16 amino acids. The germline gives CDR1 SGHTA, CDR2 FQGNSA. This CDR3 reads CASSSTVQGGRGELFF. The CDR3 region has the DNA TGTGCCAGCAGTTCCACCGTGCAGGGGGGCCGCGGGGAGCTGTTTTTT.

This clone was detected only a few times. The CDR3 spells CASSGGPGVEISPLHF. As DNA, the CDR3 is TGTGCCAGCAGCGGAGGACCGGGAGTAGAAATTTCACCCCTCCACTTT. The rearrangement joins TRBV5-6 to TRBJ1-6; unclear D gene. CDR1 SGHDT and CDR2 YYEEEE come from the germline V gene. V lost 4 bases, J lost 9 bases, and 20 bases lay in between. This CDR3 comprises 16 residues.

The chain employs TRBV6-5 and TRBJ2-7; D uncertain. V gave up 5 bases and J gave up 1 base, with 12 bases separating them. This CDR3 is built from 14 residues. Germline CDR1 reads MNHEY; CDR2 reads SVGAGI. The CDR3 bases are TGTGCCAGCAGTCCCCTGATAGATTCCTACGAGCAGTACTTC. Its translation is CASSPLIDSYEQYF.

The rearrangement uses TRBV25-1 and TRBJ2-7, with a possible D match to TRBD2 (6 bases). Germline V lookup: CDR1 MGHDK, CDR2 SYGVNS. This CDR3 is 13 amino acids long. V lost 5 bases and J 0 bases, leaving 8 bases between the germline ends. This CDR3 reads CASSLGGSYEQYF. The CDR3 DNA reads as TGTGCCAGCAGTTTGGGGGGCTCCTACGAGCAGTACTTC.

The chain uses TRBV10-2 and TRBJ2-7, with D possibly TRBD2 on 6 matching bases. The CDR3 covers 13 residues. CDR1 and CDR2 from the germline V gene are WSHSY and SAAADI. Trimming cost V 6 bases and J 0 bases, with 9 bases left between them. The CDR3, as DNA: TGCGCCAGCAGGGAGGGCCTCTCCTACGAGCAGTACTTC. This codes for CASREGLSYEQYF.

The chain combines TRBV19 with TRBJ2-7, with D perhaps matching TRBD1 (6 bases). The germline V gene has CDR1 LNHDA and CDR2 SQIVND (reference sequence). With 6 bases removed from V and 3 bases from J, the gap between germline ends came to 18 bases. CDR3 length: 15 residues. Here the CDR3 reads CASSGLPGHHYEQYF. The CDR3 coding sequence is TGTGCCAGTAGCGGTCTGCCGGGACACCACTACGAGCAGTACTTC.

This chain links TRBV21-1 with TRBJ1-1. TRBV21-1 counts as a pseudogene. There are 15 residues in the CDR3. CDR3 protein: CASSKIEEFLGGAFF. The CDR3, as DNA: TGTGCCAGCAGCAAAATCGAGGAGTTCCTGGGTGGAGCTTTCTTT.

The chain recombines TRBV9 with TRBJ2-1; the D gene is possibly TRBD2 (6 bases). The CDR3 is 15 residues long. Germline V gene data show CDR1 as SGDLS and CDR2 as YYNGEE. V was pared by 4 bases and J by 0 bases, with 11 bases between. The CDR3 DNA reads TGTGCCAGCAGCCGCGCGGGGACCTCCTACAATGAGCAGTTCTTC. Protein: CASSRAGTSYNEQFF.

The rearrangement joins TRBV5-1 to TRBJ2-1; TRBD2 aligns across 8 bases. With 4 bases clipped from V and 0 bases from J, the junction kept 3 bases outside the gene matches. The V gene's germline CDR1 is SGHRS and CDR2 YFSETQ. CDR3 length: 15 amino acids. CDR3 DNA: TGCGCCAGCAGCAATAGCGGGGTCTCCTACAATGAGCAGTTCTTC. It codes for CASSNSGVSYNEQFF.

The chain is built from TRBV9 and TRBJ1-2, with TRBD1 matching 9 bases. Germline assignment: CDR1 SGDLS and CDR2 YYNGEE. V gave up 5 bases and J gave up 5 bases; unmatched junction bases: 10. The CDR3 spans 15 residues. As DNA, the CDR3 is TGTGCCAGCAGTCCACCGGGACAGGGACTTTATGGCTACACCTTC. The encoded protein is CASSPPGQGLYGYTF.

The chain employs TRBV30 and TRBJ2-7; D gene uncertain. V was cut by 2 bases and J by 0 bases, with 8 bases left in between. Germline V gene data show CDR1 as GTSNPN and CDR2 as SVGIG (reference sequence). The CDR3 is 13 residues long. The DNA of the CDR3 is TGTGCCTGGAGTACATTGCCCTCCTACGAGCAGTACTTC. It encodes CAWSTLPSYEQYF.

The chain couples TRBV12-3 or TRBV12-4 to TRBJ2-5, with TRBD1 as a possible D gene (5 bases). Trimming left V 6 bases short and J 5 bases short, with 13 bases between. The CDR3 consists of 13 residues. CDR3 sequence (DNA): TGTGCCAGCAGGGTAGGGGCGCGGGAGACCCAGTACTTC. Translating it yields CASRVGARETQYF.

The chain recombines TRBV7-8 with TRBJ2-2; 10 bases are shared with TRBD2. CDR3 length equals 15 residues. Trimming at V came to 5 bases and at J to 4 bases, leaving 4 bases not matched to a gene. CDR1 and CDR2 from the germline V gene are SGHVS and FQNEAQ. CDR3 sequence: CASSLLAGLTGELFF. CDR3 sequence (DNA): TGTGCCAGCAGCCTACTAGCGGGGCTCACCGGGGAGCTGTTTTTT.

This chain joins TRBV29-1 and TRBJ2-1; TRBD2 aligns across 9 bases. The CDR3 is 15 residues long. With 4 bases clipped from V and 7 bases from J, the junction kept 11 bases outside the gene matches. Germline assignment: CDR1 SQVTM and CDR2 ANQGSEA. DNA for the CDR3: TGCAGCGTTGGAGGTGGCGGGAGGGCCATTAATGAGCAGTTCTTC. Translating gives CSVGGGGRAINEQFF.